The entry that follows covers one TCR beta chain sequence. It lacks a known antigen. Qualities for individual bases were not recorded, and no much larger clone is one base off. The sample is drawn from a study of somatic mutations in cytotoxic T cells in rheumatoid arthritis (dated by TCRdb to about 2017). Regarding the study in general: A FACSAria II or Sony SH800 was used to flow-sort some V beta antibody-stained T-cell populations at nearly 100% purity, and TCRB sequencing was also done on sorted V beta1+ cells. Patient and control groups had essentially identical median ages. TCRB deep sequencing covered 65 patients with rheumatoid arthritis along with 20 healthy controls. In newly diagnosed rheumatoid arthritis without treatment, the study examined if expanded CD8+ T-cell clones harbor somatic mutations, relying on TCRB deep sequencing to characterize clonality.

From the germline V gene, CDR1 is MNHEY and CDR2 is SVGAGI. Reading from cysteine to phenylalanine, the CDR3 counts 13 amino acids. Of the read, only the CDR3 DNA is kept; its 39 bases are in frame from base 1. V is trimmed back by 5 bases and J by 5 bases, and the junction contains 5 bases that no gene match accounts for. Results the study describes overall, beyond this receptor: No adjustment for multiple comparisons was made for the slight TRBV07 underrepresentation in patients. An increase of CD8+ clonality with age was seen in patients (Spearman r ≈ 0.46) but not in healthy controls. Several identical CD8+ TCRB sequences were found in both blood and synovial fluid, and in about an eighth of the roughly 65 patients the largest CD8+ clone exceeded 20% of CD8+ cells. Rheumatoid arthritis patients and age-matched healthy controls did not significantly differ in CD8+ T-cell clonality. The antigen targets of the expanded CD8+ clones were unknown, and absence from virus-specific databases did not rule out viral specificity.

TCRB CDR3 sequencing used the immunoSEQ assay on genomic DNA. Turning to the authors' computational methods: Nothing other than productive TCRB rearrangements was included in the analyses. Clonality was expressed as a Shannon entropy-based productive clonality index, with each clone defined by a unique TCRB CDR3 sequence. Repertoire overlap between two samples was calculated from the template counts of each clone relative to total templates per sample. Flow cytometry-measured V-gene usage correlated with V-gene usage from TCRB sequencing, with a Spearman r of around 0.6. This immuneACCESS table, as held by TCRdb, lists in-frame sequences with V and J called but not all clones. Of the missing ones, under half trace to an unresolved V gene in checked studies; the others have no known cause. V and J calls and clone size come straight from that table; D and trimming were deduced from the DNA. This sample gives over 10,000 clones in total; 83% of them show up just once. The top ten constitute 14% of the sample.

With a median age of roughly 57 years (range about 21-75) and approximately 55% female, the healthy controls consisted of about 19 blood donors whose buffy coats were used. Positive magnetic bead selection on an AutoMACS was used to isolate CD4+ and CD8+ cells, with flow cytometry used to check purity. Peripheral blood mononuclear cells were obtained using density gradient separation with Ficoll-Paque PLUS. DNA was extracted from CD4-enriched, CD8-enriched or PBMC samples with Nucleospin Tissue or Tissue XS kits and quantified with a Qubit 2.0 fluorometer. The origin of this receptor is a woman aged 60-70 years in good health. Sequenced input: CD8+ T cells sorted from blood. This chain joins TRBV6-5 to TRBJ2-5; 7 bases in between match TRBD1. This receptor carries the CDR3 CASSQGVGETQYF. Here is the DNA: TGTGCCAGCAGTCAGGGGGTGGGGGAGACCCAGTACTTC.